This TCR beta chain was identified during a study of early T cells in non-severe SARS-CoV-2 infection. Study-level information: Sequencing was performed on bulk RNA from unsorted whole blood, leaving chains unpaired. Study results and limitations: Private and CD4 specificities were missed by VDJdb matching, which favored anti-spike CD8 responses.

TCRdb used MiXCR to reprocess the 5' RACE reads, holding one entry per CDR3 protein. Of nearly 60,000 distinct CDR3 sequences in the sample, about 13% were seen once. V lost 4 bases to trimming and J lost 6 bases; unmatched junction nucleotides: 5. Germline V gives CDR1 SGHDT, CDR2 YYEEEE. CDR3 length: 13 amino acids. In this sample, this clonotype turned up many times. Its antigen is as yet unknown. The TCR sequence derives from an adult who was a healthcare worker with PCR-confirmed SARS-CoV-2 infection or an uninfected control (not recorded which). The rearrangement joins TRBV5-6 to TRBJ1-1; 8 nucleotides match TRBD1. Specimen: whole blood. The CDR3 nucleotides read TGTGCCAGCAGCGTCCCACAGGGGGCTGAAGCTTTCTTT. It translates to CASSVPQGAEAFF.